This T cell receptor (beta chain) was documented in a study of cytomegalovirus exposure and HLA in healthy donors. As concerns this clone: Antigen: not known.

Germline CDR1 KGHSH, CDR2 LQKENI. This CDR3 is built from 15 residues. The germline V and J ends were trimmed by 1 base and 5 bases, with 11 bases remaining between them. The study, taken as a whole, reports: Of the V segments, some could not be distinguished, including TRBV6-2 and TRBV6-3, and were excluded. In a later analysis, HLA-C alleles had the fewest associated TCRs, DRB1 alleles the most.

13 Jbeta primers and 60 Vbeta primers were used for the PCR. TCRdb's copy holds only in-frame clones and misses some; the assay was immunoSEQ multiplex PCR. In the table there are around 190,000 clones, around three quarters of which are singletons. Nominally healthy donors provided the samples, though records likely missed some immune exposures. Input material: PBMCs. The clonotype originates from a man in his forties in good health and CMV-seronegative. The chain combines TRBV18 with TRBJ2-2; maybe TRBD2 (5 bases). The CDR3 loop is CASSPLGSWTGELFF. In DNA form, the CDR3 reads TGTGCCAGCTCACCACTGGGGAGTTGGACCGGGGAGCTGTTTTTT.